The clone carrying this T cell receptor beta chain was counted between two and nine times. Its antigen remains unidentified. Measured with immunoSEQ multiplex PCR; TCRdb has only the in-frame clones, and not every one. This table has a few hundred thousand clones, roughly 92% appearing once. Time point: blood from clinic visit 5 months post-surgery; TSC patient then seizure free. The sequenced cases were selected for having the highest brain T cell transcript signatures. Pre-surgery treatment included at least one anti-epileptic drug. Trimming left V 1 base short and J 5 bases short, with 8 bases between. CDR1 SGHVS and CDR2 FQNEAQ come from the germline V gene. This CDR3 has 13 residues. The source of the sample is a study of brain T cells in children with intractable seizures. Study results and caveats: Patients' HCMV serostatus was unknown; virus specificity rests on CDR3 similarity alone. Absence of clones before surgery may stem from lower sequencing depth.

The sample here was peripheral blood, taken 4 to 5 months after surgery. This chain joins TRBV7-8 and TRBJ2-5; D possibly corresponds to TRBD2 (5 bases). The source is a boy less than two years old with tuberous sclerosis and intractable seizures. This chain's CDR3 is CASSLVGGETQYF. CDR3 bases: TGTGCCAGCAGCTTAGTAGGAGGCGAGACCCAGTACTTC.